These T cell receptor beta chains were read from a single sample in a study of blood T cell repertoires in COVID-19. Repertoires were generated with immunoSEQ multiplex PCR, while TCRdb's copy carries only in-frame clones and drops some. The table records 200,000 to 250,000 clones, around 80% of them present only once. Sequenced sample: PBMCs or T cells enriched from blood (not recorded which). Source of these receptors: a man aged 60 to 75 who had recovered from COVID-19. Both conserved end residues are part of each CDR3. A D gene is named only where the DNA matches it firmly. For some rows the clone size is stated as once, few or many, or as a class when expanded; others skip it.

v_gene,j_gene,abundance,d_gene,CDR3aa,CDR3nt
TRBV7-9,TRBJ2-1,NA,NA,CASSRPGVASSYNEQFF,TGTGCCAGCAGCAGGCCCGGGGTAGCCAGCTCCTACAATGAGCAGTTCTTC
TRBV9,TRBJ1-1,NA,NA,CASSAQGGGMNTEAFF,TGTGCCAGCAGCGCCCAAGGCGGGGGCATGAACACTGAAGCTTTCTTT
TRBV19,TRBJ1-2,NA,NA,CASSEGGYHSNYGYTF,TGTGCCAGTAGCGAGGGAGGTTACCATTCTAACTATGGCTACACCTTC
TRBV5-1,TRBJ1-2,few,TRBD1,CASSSTGGGSYGYTF,TGCGCCAGCAGCTCGACAGGGGGCGGGAGCTATGGCTACACCTTC
TRBV5-8,TRBJ1-2,once,TRBD1,CASSFLQPGQGYYGYTF,TGTGCCAGCAGTTTCCTGCAGCCCGGACAGGGCTACTATGGCTACACCTTC
TRBV5-6,TRBJ1-2,NA,TRBD1,CASIETGGTYGYTF,TGTGCCAGCATCGAGACAGGGGGCACGTATGGCTACACCTTC
TRBV6-2/TRBV6-3,TRBJ2-3,NA,TRBD2,CASSTRTPAGGDTQYF,TGTGCCAGCAGTACCCGAACCCCAGCGGGGGGGGATACGCAGTATTTT
TRBV5-1,TRBJ1-2,NA,NA,CASSGGQAGSMSLTF,TGCGCCAGCAGCGGCGGGCAGGCGGGGTCTATGAGTCTCACCTTC
TRBV11-2,TRBJ2-7,NA,TRBD2,CASSLGGGNHEQYF,TGTGCCAGCAGCTTAGGCGGGGGTAACCACGAGCAGTACTTC
TRBV5-1,TRBJ1-6,NA,NA,CASSLTENSPLHF,TGCGCCAGCAGCTTGACTGAGAATTCACCCCTCCACTTT
TRBV5-1,TRBJ1-2,NA,TRBD1,CASSSQTGANYGYTF,TGCGCCAGCAGCTCCCAGACAGGGGCTAACTATGGCTACACCTTC
TRBV11-3,TRBJ1-2,NA,TRBD1,CASSLSGTGPSNYGYTF,TGTGCCAGCAGCTTATCCGGGACAGGGCCGTCTAACTATGGCTACACCTTC
TRBV18,TRBJ1-5,NA,TRBD1,CASSPQGAVGNQPQHF,TGTGCCAGCTCACCTCAGGGGGCGGTTGGCAATCAGCCCCAGCATTTT
TRBV11-3,TRBJ2-1,NA,TRBD1,CASSSRQGSYNEQFF,TGTGCCAGCAGCTCTCGACAGGGCTCCTACAATGAGCAGTTCTTC
TRBV11-2,TRBJ1-1,NA,NA,CASRDRRIEAFF,TGTGCCAGCAGAGACAGGCGAATCGAAGCTTTCTTT
TRBV27,TRBJ2-7,NA,NA,CASSLSTGFDSYEQYF,TGTGCCAGCAGTCTTTCTACAGGGTTTGACTCCTACGAGCAGTACTTC
TRBV15,TRBJ2-7,NA,NA,CATSITDRPYEQYF,TGTGCCACCAGCATAACGGACAGACCCTACGAGCAGTACTTC
TRBV19,TRBJ2-1,NA,NA,CASSPGQSSYNEQFF,TGTGCCAGTTCACCCGGACAGAGCTCCTACAATGAGCAGTTCTTC
TRBV10-1,TRBJ2-1,once,NA,CASSENGQINEQFF,TGCGCCAGCAGTGAGAACGGACAGATCAATGAGCAGTTCTTC
TRBV20-1,TRBJ1-2,NA,NA,CSASDRRGSYGYTF,TGCAGTGCTAGTGATCGCCGGGGATCCTATGGCTACACCTTC
TRBV30,TRBJ1-1,NA,NA,CAWSASRTESAFF,TGTGCCTGGAGTGCGTCGAGAACTGAGTCTGCTTTCTTT
TRBV5-5,TRBJ2-7,NA,TRBD1,CASSSRDSGLSYEQYF,TGTGCCAGCAGCTCCCGGGACAGCGGTCTGTCCTACGAGCAGTACTTC
TRBV19,TRBJ1-5,NA,TRBD1,CASSIGRTGYNQPQHF,TGTGCCAGTAGTATCGGTAGGACAGGCTACAATCAGCCCCAGCATTTT
TRBV7-9,TRBJ2-7,NA,NA,CASSPGHPSYEQYF,TGTGCCAGCAGCCCCGGACATCCCTCCTACGAGCAGTACTTC
TRBV9,TRBJ1-2,NA,NA,CASSNTGGETDYGYTF,TGTGCCAGCAGCAATACCGGGGGGGAGACTGACTATGGCTACACCTTC
TRBV19,TRBJ1-1,NA,NA,CASSYRVLGNTEAFF,TGTGCCAGTAGTTACCGGGTGCTCGGGAACACTGAAGCTTTCTTT
TRBV18,TRBJ2-1,NA,TRBD2,CASSPVAGYNEQFF,TGTGCCAGCTCACCAGTAGCGGGGTACAATGAGCAGTTCTTC
TRBV6-2/TRBV6-3,TRBJ1-2,few,NA,CASSRRGWVNYGYTF,TGTGCCAGCAGTCGCCGGGGGTGGGTTAACTATGGCTACACCTTC
TRBV5-1,TRBJ2-5,NA,NA,CASSPGWGDQETQYF,TGCGCCAGCAGCCCAGGGTGGGGGGACCAAGAGACCCAGTACTTC
TRBV5-1,TRBJ2-1,NA,TRBD1,CASSLAGTGGFF,TGCGCCAGCAGCTTGGCCGGGACAGGGGGTTTCTTC
TRBV11-2,TRBJ2-2,NA,NA,CASSPGAGNTGELFF,TGTGCCAGCAGCCCAGGGGCAGGGAACACCGGGGAGCTGTTTTTT
TRBV6-5,TRBJ1-3,NA,TRBD1,CASSSGTGAYGNTIYF,TGTGCCAGCAGTTCCGGGACAGGGGCTTACGGAAACACCATATATTTT
TRBV2,TRBJ2-1,NA,NA,CASRGRAAQYEQFF,TGTGCCAGCAGGGGCAGGGCCGCGCAATACGAGCAGTTCTTC
TRBV5-1,TRBJ1-3,NA,TRBD1,CASSLRQGGDSGNTIYF,TGCGCCAGCAGCTTAAGACAGGGTGGCGACTCTGGAAACACCATATATTTT
TRBV6-5,TRBJ2-7,once,TRBD1,CASSYIGQGNYEQYF,TGTGCCAGCAGTTACATTGGACAGGGAAACTACGAGCAGTACTTC
TRBV9,TRBJ2-7,NA,NA,CASSMGGPSYEQYF,TGTGCCAGCAGCATGGGGGGGCCCTCCTACGAGCAGTACTTC
TRBV21-1,TRBJ1-4,NA,NA,CASSPRGTGDEKLFF,TGTGCCAGCAGCCCCCGAGGGACAGGAGATGAAAAACTGTTTTTT
TRBV12-5,TRBJ2-7,NA,TRBD1,CASGLAITGTAYEQYF,TGTGCTAGTGGTTTAGCGATCACCGGGACAGCCTACGAGCAGTACTTC
TRBV5-1,TRBJ1-2,NA,TRBD1,CASAKPARTGGFGYTF,TGCGCCAGCGCTAAGCCAGCAAGGACAGGGGGCTTTGGCTACACCTTC
TRBV12-3/TRBV12-4,TRBJ2-5,NA,TRBD1,CASALGQVETQYF,TGTGCCAGCGCCTTGGGACAGGTGGAGACCCAGTACTTC
TRBV2,TRBJ2-7,NA,TRBD2,CASGGLASYYEQYF,TGTGCCAGCGGAGGACTAGCGAGCTACTACGAGCAGTACTTC
TRBV18,TRBJ1-1,NA,TRBD1,CASSPPMGQGAYTEAFF,TGTGCCAGCTCACCCCCGATGGGGCAGGGGGCATATACTGAAGCTTTCTTT
TRBV20-1,TRBJ2-5,NA,NA,CSASAVQETQYF,TGCAGTGCTAGTGCAGTACAAGAGACCCAGTACTTC
TRBV19,TRBJ1-4,NA,TRBD1,CASSEPAGQGYEKLFF,TGTGCCAGTAGTGAACCGGCGGGACAGGGTTATGAAAAACTGTTTTTT
TRBV5-1,TRBJ1-1,NA,NA,CASSFSVSMNTEAFF,TGCGCCAGCAGCTTTTCGGTATCCATGAACACTGAAGCTTTCTTT
TRBV20-1,TRBJ2-3,NA,NA,CSASLPGAASTDTQYF,TGCAGTGCTAGTTTGCCGGGAGCGGCTAGCACAGATACGCAGTATTTT